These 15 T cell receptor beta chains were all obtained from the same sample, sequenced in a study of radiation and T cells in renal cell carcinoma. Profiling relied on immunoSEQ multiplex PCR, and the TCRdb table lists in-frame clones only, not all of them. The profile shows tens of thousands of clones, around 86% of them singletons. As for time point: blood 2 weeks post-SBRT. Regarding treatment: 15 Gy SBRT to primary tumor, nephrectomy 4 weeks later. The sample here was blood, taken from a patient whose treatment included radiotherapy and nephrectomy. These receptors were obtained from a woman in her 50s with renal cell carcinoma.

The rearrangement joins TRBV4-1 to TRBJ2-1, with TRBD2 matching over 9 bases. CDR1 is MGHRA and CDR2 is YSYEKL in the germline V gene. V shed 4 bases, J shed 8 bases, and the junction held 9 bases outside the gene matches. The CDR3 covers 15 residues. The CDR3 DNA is TGCGCCAGCAGCCCCCGCGGGGTAGCGGGGGATGAGCAGTTCTTC. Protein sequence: CASSPRGVAGDEQFF.

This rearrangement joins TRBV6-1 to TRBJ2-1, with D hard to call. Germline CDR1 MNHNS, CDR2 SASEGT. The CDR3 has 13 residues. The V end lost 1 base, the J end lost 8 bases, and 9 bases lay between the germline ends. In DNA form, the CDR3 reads TGTGCCAGCAGTGAAGGGCACATCCATGAGCAGTTCTTC. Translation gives CASSEGHIHEQFF.

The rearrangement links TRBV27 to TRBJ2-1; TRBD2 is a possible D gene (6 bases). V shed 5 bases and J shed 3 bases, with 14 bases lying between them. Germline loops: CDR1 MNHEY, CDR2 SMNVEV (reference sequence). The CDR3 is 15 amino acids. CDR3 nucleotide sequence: TGTGCCAGCAGTATCCTAGCGCAAGGCTACAATGAGCAGTTCTTC. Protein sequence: CASSILAQGYNEQFF.

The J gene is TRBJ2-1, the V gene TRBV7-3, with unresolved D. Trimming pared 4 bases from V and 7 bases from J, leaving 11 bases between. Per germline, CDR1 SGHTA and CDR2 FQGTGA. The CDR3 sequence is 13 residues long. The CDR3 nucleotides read TGTGCCAGCAGCTCCCTATCTGGGAATGAGCAGTTCTTC. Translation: CASSSLSGNEQFF.

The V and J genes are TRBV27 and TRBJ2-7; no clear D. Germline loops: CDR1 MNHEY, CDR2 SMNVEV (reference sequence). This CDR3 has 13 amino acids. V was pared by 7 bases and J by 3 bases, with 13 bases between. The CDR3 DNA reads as TGTGCCAGCAACCTCAACGGTGGCTACGAGCAGTACTTC. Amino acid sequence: CASNLNGGYEQYF.

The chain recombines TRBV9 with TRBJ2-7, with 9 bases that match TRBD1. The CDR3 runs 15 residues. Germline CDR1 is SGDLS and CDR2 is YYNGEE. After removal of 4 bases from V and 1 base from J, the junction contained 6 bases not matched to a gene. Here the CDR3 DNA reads TGTGCCAGCAGCACCCCCGGGACAGGGTCCTACGAGCAGTACTTC. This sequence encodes CASSTPGTGSYEQYF. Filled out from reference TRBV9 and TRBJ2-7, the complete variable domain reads DSGVTQTPKHLITATGQRVTLRCSPRSGDLSVYWYQQSLDQGLQFLIQYYNGEERAKGNILERFSAQQFPDLHSELNLSSLELGDSALYFCASSTPGTGSYEQYFGPGTRLTVT.

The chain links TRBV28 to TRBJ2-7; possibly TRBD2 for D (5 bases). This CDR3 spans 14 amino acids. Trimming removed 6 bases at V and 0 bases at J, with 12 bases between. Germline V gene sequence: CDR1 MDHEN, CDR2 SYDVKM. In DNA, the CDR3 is TGTGCCAGCAGCCCAGCGGCGGTCTCCTACGAGCAGTACTTC. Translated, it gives CASSPAAVSYEQYF. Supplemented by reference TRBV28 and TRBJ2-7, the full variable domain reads DVKVTQSSRYLVKRTGEKVFLECVQDMDHENMFWYRQDPGLGLRLIYFSYDVKMKEKGDIPEGYSVSREKKERFSLILESASTNQTSMYLCASSPAAVSYEQYFGPGTRLTVT.

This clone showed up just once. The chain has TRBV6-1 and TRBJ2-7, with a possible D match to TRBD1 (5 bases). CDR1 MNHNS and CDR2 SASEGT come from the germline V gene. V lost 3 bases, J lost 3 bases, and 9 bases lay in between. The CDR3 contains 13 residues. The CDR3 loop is CASSDRGYYEQYF. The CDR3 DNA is TGTGCCAGCAGTGATAGGGGATACTACGAGCAGTACTTC.

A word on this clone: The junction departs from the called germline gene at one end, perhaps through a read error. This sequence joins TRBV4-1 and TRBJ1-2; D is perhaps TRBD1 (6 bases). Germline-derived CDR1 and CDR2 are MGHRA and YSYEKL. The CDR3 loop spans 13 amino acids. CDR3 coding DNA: TGCGCCAGCAGTCAAGGGGGGGGAGGAGGCTACACCTTC. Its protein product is CASSQGGGGGYTF.

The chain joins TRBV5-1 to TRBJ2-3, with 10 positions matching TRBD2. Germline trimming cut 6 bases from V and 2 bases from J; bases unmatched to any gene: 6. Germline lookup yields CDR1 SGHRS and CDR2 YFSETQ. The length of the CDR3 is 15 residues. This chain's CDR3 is CASILAGDYTDTQYF. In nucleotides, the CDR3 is TGCGCCAGCATCCTAGCGGGGGACTACACAGATACGCAGTATTTT.

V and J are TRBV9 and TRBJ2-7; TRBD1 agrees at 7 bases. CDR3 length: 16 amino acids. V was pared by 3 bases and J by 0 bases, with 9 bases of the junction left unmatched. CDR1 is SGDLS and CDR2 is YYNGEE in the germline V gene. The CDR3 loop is CASSGSNRGSSYEQYF. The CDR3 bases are TGTGCCAGCAGCGGAAGTAACAGGGGAAGCTCCTACGAGCAGTACTTC. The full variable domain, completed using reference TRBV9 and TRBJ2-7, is DSGVTQTPKHLITATGQRVTLRCSPRSGDLSVYWYQQSLDQGLQFLIQYYNGEERAKGNILERFSAQQFPDLHSELNLSSLELGDSALYFCASSGSNRGSSYEQYFGPGTRLTVT.

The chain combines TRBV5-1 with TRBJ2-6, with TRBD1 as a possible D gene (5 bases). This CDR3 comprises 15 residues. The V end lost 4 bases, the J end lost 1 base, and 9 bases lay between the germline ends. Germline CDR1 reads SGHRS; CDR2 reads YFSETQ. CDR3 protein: CASSPGSSGANVLTF. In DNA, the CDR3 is TGCGCCAGCAGCCCAGGGTCATCTGGGGCCAACGTCCTGACTTTC.

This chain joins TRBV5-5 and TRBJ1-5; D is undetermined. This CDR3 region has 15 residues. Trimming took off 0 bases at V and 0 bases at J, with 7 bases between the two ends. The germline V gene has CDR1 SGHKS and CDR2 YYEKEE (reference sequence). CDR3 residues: CASSLGTSSNQPQHF. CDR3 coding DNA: TGTGCCAGCAGCTTGGGTACAAGTAGCAATCAGCCCCAGCATTTT.

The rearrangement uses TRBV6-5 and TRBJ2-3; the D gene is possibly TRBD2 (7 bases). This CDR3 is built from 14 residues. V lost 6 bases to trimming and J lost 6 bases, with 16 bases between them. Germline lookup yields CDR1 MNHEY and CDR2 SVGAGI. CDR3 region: CASSTGGTLDTQYF. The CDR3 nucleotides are TGTGCCAGCAGCACCGGGGGGACATTGGATACGCAGTATTTT.

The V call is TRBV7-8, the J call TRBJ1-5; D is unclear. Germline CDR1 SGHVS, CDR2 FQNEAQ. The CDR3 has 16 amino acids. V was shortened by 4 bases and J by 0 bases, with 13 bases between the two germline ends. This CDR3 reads CASSSLSANSNQPQHF. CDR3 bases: TGTGCCAGCAGCTCCCTTTCGGCGAATAGCAATCAGCCCCAGCATTTT.